The rows below give T cell receptor beta chains drawn from one sample of a study of response to subunit inactivated influenza vaccine. Each CDR3 protein gets one entry after TCRdb re-called the RT-PCR reads with MiXCR. The data contain about 540,000 distinct CDR3 sequences, around a quarter of them seen just once; the ten biggest clones take up approximately 3%. These same data were also listed under a study on T cells expressing NK-cell markers.

Material: CD4+ T cells sorted from PBMCs, obtained roughly 13 days after vaccination. These receptor sequences come from a man aged 45 to 65 who received an inactivated influenza vaccine. The CDR3 runs from the conserved cysteine through the conserved F or W. The D gene is left open where the match is weak. Only part of the rows carry a size: once, few, many, or a class if the clone is expanded.

j_call | clone_size | v_call | d_call | cdr3_aa | cdr3_nt
TRBJ2-7 | few | TRBV29-1 | TRBD2 | CSVRSGSSSYEQYF | TGCAGCGTCAGAAGCGGGAGTTCTTCCTACGAGCAGTACTTC
TRBJ2-2 | . | TRBV28 | TRBD2 | CASSLGASGPTGELFF | TGTGCCAGCAGTTTAGGGGCTAGCGGTCCGACCGGGGAGCTGTTTTTT
TRBJ2-1 | . | TRBV20-1 | TRBD2 | CRGLADLTNEQFF | TGCAGAGGACTAGCGGACCTAACCAATGAGCAGTTCTTC
TRBJ2-7 | . | TRBV4-3 | TRBD1 | CASSQKGTGPYEQYF | TGCGCCAGCAGCCAAAAAGGGACAGGGCCGTACGAGCAGTACTTC
TRBJ2-3 | . | TRBV7-2 | . | CASSSTRTDRRHTQYF | TGTGCCAGCAGCTCGACTAGAACTGACAGGCGGCATACGCAGTATTTT
TRBJ2-7 | . | TRBV6-6 | . | CASTSGEFYEQYF | TGTGCCAGCACTTCGGGTGAATTTTACGAGCAGTACTTC
TRBJ1-5 | . | TRBV3-1 | . | CASSQALSYQPQHF | TGTGCCAGCAGCCAAGCATTGAGTTATCAGCCCCAGCATTTT
TRBJ2-3 | many | TRBV27 | . | CASSLMGTDTQYF | TGTGCCAGCAGTTTAATGGGCACAGATACGCAGTATTTT
TRBJ1-5 | . | TRBV7-2 | . | CASSLWGDLVNQPQHF | TGTGCCAGCAGCTTGTGGGGCGACTTAGTCAATCAGCCCCAGCATTTT
TRBJ2-7 | . | TRBV19 | TRBD1 | CASSTQGAYEQYF | TGTGCCAGTAGTACCCAGGGGGCTTACGAGCAGTACTTC
TRBJ2-3 | . | TRBV5-1 | TRBD2 | CASHRLAGAGPMDTQYF | TGCGCCAGCCACAGACTAGCGGGGGCCGGGCCAATGGATACGCAGTATTTT
TRBJ2-2 | . | TRBV20-1 | . | CSAPRLETGGELFF | TGCAGTGCTCCGCGCTTAGAGACAGGCGGGGAGCTGTTTTTT
TRBJ1-2 | . | TRBV7-2 | . | CASSPGRYGYTF | TGTGCCAGCAGCCCGGGACGGTATGGCTACACCTTC
TRBJ2-3 | . | TRBV7-2 | . | CASSPPGHLRPDTQYF | TGTGCCAGCAGCCCCCCGGGACACCTTAGACCAGATACGCAGTATTTT
TRBJ2-3 | . | TRBV20-1 | TRBD1 | CSASGQGFSDTQYF | TGCAGTGCATCGGGACAGGGATTTTCAGATACGCAGTATTTT
TRBJ2-3 | many | TRBV6-5 | TRBD1 | CASSRQGDTQYF | TGTGCCAGCAGCCGACAGGGAGATACGCAGTATTTT
TRBJ2-2 | . | TRBV15 | . | CATSAEFGIGELFF | TGTGCCACCAGCGCAGAGTTTGGGATAGGGGAGCTGTTTTTT
TRBJ2-3 | . | TRBV9 | TRBD1 | CASSVSRGRTDTQYF | TGTGCCAGCAGCGTATCCAGGGGGCGAACAGATACGCAGTATTTT
TRBJ1-2 | few | TRBV6-2/TRBV6-3 | . | CASRRYRDSPDYTF | TGTGCCAGCAGAAGGTACCGGGACTCCCCTGACTACACCTTC
TRBJ1-2 | . | TRBV20-1 | TRBD1 | CSAPRTGAEYGYTF | TGCAGTGCCCCCCGGACAGGGGCTGAATATGGCTACACCTTC
TRBJ1-2 | . | TRBV14 | . | CASSHFGENYGYTF | TGTGCCAGCAGCCACTTTGGAGAGAACTATGGCTACACCTTC
TRBJ2-3 | many | TRBV5-1 | TRBD2 | CASSLGLAADTQYF | TGCGCCAGCAGCTTGGGACTAGCAGCGGATACGCAGTATTTT
TRBJ2-5 | . | TRBV3-1 | . | CASSLLLAQIKTQYF | TGTGCCAGCAGCCTACTTCTAGCGCAGATTAAGACCCAGTACTTC
TRBJ2-7 | once | TRBV30 | . | CAWRILTSNGYEQYF | TGTGCCTGGAGAATACTCACGTCTAACGGGTACGAGCAGTACTTC
TRBJ2-7 | . | TRBV6-1 | . | CASSERDNRYEQYF | TGTGCCAGCAGTGAACGGGACAATCGCTACGAGCAGTACTTC
TRBJ2-7 | . | TRBV6-6 | . | CASSYPLEQQYF | TGTGCCAGCAGTTACCCCCTAGAGCAGCAGTACTTC
TRBJ2-1 | many | TRBV4-1 | . | CASSRASGGLNNEQFF | TGCGCCAGCAGCCGGGCAAGCGGCGGGCTGAACAATGAGCAGTTCTTC
TRBJ2-2 | few | TRBV29-1 | . | CSVGRGRNTGELFF | TGCAGCGTTGGACGGGGGAGGAATACCGGGGAGCTGTTTTTT
TRBJ2-4 | . | TRBV5-1 | . | CASSWGQEIKNIQHF | TGCGCCAGCAGCTGGGGGCAGGAGATCAAAAACATTCAGCACTTC
TRBJ2-5 | many | TRBV12-3/TRBV12-4 | . | CASSDSETQYF | TGTGCCAGCAGCGACAGCGAGACCCAGTACTTC
TRBJ2-7 | few | TRBV12-3/TRBV12-4 | . | CASSFTTPPGEQYF | TGTGCCAGCAGTTTCACTACGCCCCCGGGCGAGCAGTACTTC
TRBJ2-7 | . | TRBV6-2/TRBV6-3 | TRBD1 | CASSYSISDRAYEQYF | TGTGCCAGCAGTTACTCGATTAGCGACAGGGCCTACGAGCAGTACTTC
TRBJ2-1 | . | TRBV6-2/TRBV6-3 | TRBD1 | CASSVRQGLNEQFF | TGTGCCAGCAGTGTAAGACAGGGCCTCAATGAGCAGTTCTTC
TRBJ1-2 | few | TRBV20-1 | . | CSAITAGRVKGYTF | TGCAGTGCTATTACGGCCGGCAGGGTGAAGGGCTACACCTTC
TRBJ1-4 | few | TRBV27 | . | CASSPTARGVNEKLFF | TGTGCCAGCAGTCCAACTGCCCGGGGTGTTAATGAAAAACTGTTTTTT
TRBJ1-4 | . | TRBV12-3/TRBV12-4 | . | CASRIGENEKLFF | TGTGCCAGCAGGATTGGGGAAAATGAAAAACTGTTTTTT
TRBJ1-1 | few | TRBV3-1 | TRBD1 | CASSQPTGGGEAFF | TGTGCCAGCAGCCAACCTACAGGGGGGGGTGAAGCTTTCTTT
TRBJ1-4 | few | TRBV6-2/TRBV6-3 | TRBD1 | CASSKPGQGPEKLFF | TGTGCCAGCAGTAAGCCGGGACAGGGCCCTGAAAAACTGTTTTTT
TRBJ1-1 | . | TRBV6-5 | TRBD1 | CASSYGQGGGTEAFF | TGTGCCAGCAGCTACGGACAGGGAGGGGGCACTGAAGCTTTCTTT
TRBJ2-7 | . | TRBV7-9 | TRBD1 | CASSFGTGPEQYF | TGTGCCAGCAGCTTTGGGACAGGGCCCGAGCAGTACTTC
TRBJ2-2 | . | TRBV27 | TRBD2 | CASRDWTSLAGELFF | TGTGCCAGCAGAGATTGGACTAGCCTGGCCGGGGAGCTGTTTTTT
TRBJ2-1 | . | TRBV20-1 | TRBD2 | CSARDGTRLHYNEQFF | TGCAGTGCTAGAGATGGGACTAGATTACACTACAATGAGCAGTTCTTC
TRBJ2-7 | once | TRBV6-5 | . | CASSYSLAGASSYEQYF | TGTGCCAGCAGTTACTCCCTGGCGGGGGCGAGCTCCTACGAGCAGTACTTC
TRBJ1-1 | . | TRBV10-3 | . | CAISDQPRTEAFF | TGTGCCATCAGTGATCAGCCGAGAACTGAAGCTTTCTTT